This T cell receptor beta chain comes out of a study of blood T cell repertoires in COVID-19. About the research overall: In each case, the material was cDNA or gDNA derived from T cells, B-cell-depleted T cells, or PBMCs.

Germline CDR1 reads SGHAT; CDR2 reads FQNNGV. The CDR3 length is 15 residues. V was clipped by 2 bases and J by 2 bases; unmatched bases: 4. In this sample, this clone turned up a few times. The age range of participants was 18 to 89 years, with residence in fewer than 25 US areas. The study recruited exposed participants who had met a COVID-19 case within 2 weeks before entry. Only in-frame clones appear in the TCRdb table, and some are missing; sequencing was by immunoSEQ multiplex PCR. The sample contains over 350,000 clones, 90% to 95% of which appear only once. The sample taken for sequencing was PBMCs or T cells enriched from blood (not recorded which). The clonotype originates from a woman between 40 and 50 years old who had been exposed to COVID-19. The rearrangement uses TRBV11-2 and TRBJ2-3; 7 nucleotides match TRBD2. CDR3 nucleotides: TGTGCCAGCAGCTTAACAGCGGGGCCCACAGATACGCAGTATTTT. Protein product: CASSLTAGPTDTQYF.